This TCR beta chain emerged from a study of response to subunit inactivated influenza vaccine. With respect to this clonotype: Antigen: not known.

Study-wide results and limits: Researchers suggested that each seasonal influenza vaccination recruits few new T cells.

TCRdb re-called the RT-PCR reads with MiXCR, one entry per CDR3 protein. The repertoire holds 630,000 or so distinct CDR3 sequences, 15% to 19% seen once, with about 9.9% in the top ten. This clonotype originated in a man between 45 and 60 years old who received an inactivated influenza vaccine. Sequencing was performed on PBMCs from blood, taken 12 days after vaccination.

The CDR3 sequence: CAISVAGGRNSNYGYTF. Written as DNA, the CDR3 is TGTGCCATCAGTGTAGCTGGGGGGCGCAACTCTAACTATGGCTACACCTTC. This rearrangement joins TRBV10-3 to TRBJ1-2; D might be TRBD1 (6 bases). The CDR3 has 17 residues. Per germline, CDR1 ENHRY and CDR2 SYGVKD. Between the trimmed V and J ends, which lost 4 bases and 0 bases, there was a span of 18 bases.